One and the same sample provided the 13 T cell receptor beta chains below, sequenced in a study of cytomegalovirus exposure and HLA in healthy donors. Profiled with immunoSEQ multiplex PCR; TCRdb holds only in-frame clones, not every one. This sample has approximately 180,000 clones, with roughly 88% found just once. The specimen sequenced was PBMCs. These receptors were taken from a woman aged 18-29 years in good health and CMV-seronegative.

The chain links TRBV7-9 to TRBJ1-1; a possible D gene is TRBD1 (6 bases). Germline values: CDR1 SEHNR, CDR2 FQNEAQ (reference sequence). CDR3 size: 19 residues. V was shortened by 0 bases and J by 0 bases, with 20 bases between the two germline ends. As DNA, the CDR3 is TGTGCCAGCAGCTTAGCGGCCCTCCGGGACACCACTTTGAACACTGAAGCTTTCTTT. As protein: CASSLAALRDTTLNTEAFF.

The chain has TRBV25-1 and TRBJ2-3; D uncertain. There are 15 residues in the CDR3. Trimming removed 3 bases at V and 0 bases at J, with 10 bases between. Germline CDR1 is MGHDK and CDR2 is SYGVNS. In DNA form, the CDR3 reads TGTGCCAGCAGTGACCGCCACTCTAGCACAGATACGCAGTATTTT. Encoded protein: CASSDRHSSTDTQYF.

The V gene is TRBV4-1, the J gene TRBJ2-7; D might be TRBD2 (5 bases). V gave up 1 base and J gave up 7 bases, with 11 bases separating them. This CDR3 region has 13 residues. The germline CDR1 and CDR2 sequences are MGHRA and YSYEKL. The CDR3 protein is CASSQAALAEQYF. The CDR3 bases are TGCGCCAGCAGCCAAGCGGCCCTAGCAGAGCAGTACTTC.

The CDR3: CASSLNLDANTGELFF. The DNA of the CDR3 is TGCGCCAGCAGCTTGAACCTAGACGCGAACACCGGGGAGCTGTTTTTT. V is TRBV5-1 and J is TRBJ2-2; D gene unclear. The CDR3 covers 16 residues. The germline gives CDR1 SGHRS, CDR2 YFSETQ. Between the trimmed V and J ends, which lost 1 base and 0 bases, there was a span of 10 bases.

The chain employs TRBV12-5 and TRBJ2-1; 7 nucleotides line up with TRBD1. This CDR3 is 15 amino acids long. CDR1 and CDR2 (germline): LGHNT, FRNRAP. V gave up 0 bases and J gave up 8 bases; unmatched junction bases: 7. This CDR3 is CASGLVRLGGDEQFF. The CDR3 DNA follows: TGTGCTAGTGGTTTGGTAAGGCTAGGGGGCGATGAGCAGTTCTTC.

The genes are TRBV5-1 and TRBJ1-3; D remains unclear. This CDR3 is built from 15 residues. The V end was cut by 4 bases, the J end by 4 bases, with 15 bases between. Germline V gene lookup returns CDR1 SGHRS and CDR2 YFSETQ. CDR3 bases: TGCGCCAGCAGCCCGCCGCGGGCCGTCGGAAACACCATATATTTT. It codes for CASSPPRAVGNTIYF.

This clone was picked up one time. The chain joins TRBV11-1 to TRBJ2-7, with 8 bases lining up with TRBD1. V lost 5 bases, J lost 2 bases, and 8 bases stayed unmatched. CDR1 and CDR2 from the germline V gene are SGHAT and FQDESV (reference sequence). CDR3 length equals 15 residues. CDR3 sequence reads: CASSPGQGVTYEQYF. In nucleotides, the CDR3 is TGTGCCAGCAGCCCAGGACAGGGAGTCACCTACGAGCAGTACTTC.

This chain connects TRBV6-5 to TRBJ2-1; D unresolved. CDR3 size: 13 residues. Germline V gene lookup returns CDR1 MNHEY and CDR2 SVGAGI. V was pared by 0 bases and J by 7 bases, with 7 bases between. CDR3 DNA sequence: TGTGCCAGCAGTTACTCGATTCAGAATGAGCAGTTCTTC. This gives the protein CASSYSIQNEQFF.

The gene calls are TRBV7-9 and TRBJ2-3; D perhaps matches TRBD2 (6 bases). This CDR3 region has 17 residues. V was trimmed by 1 base and J by 0 bases, leaving 14 bases between them. Germline loops: CDR1 SEHNR, CDR2 FQNEAQ (reference sequence). The CDR3 DNA reads TGTGCCAGCAGCTTAGGGGGACTTCTCATTAGCACAGATACGCAGTATTTT. This sequence encodes CASSLGGLLISTDTQYF.

The chain employs TRBV11-2 and TRBJ2-5, with TRBD2 matching over 8 bases. V lost 1 base to trimming and J lost 10 bases; unmatched junction nucleotides: 23. Germline V gene lookup returns CDR1 SGHAT and CDR2 FQNNGV. This CDR3 has 19 amino acids. In DNA form, the CDR3 reads TGTGCCAGCAGCTTAGGATCCCTGCGGGAGGCCGCCACAATGAGCGGCCAGTACTTC. This translates into CASSLGSLREAATMSGQYF.

A word on this clone: The conserved closing phenylalanine or tryptophan is absent in this CDR3, likely reflecting a read error. The DNA is left out, because the CDR3 cannot be placed on it with certainty; the CDR3 is given as TCRdb lists it. The chain is built from TRBV2 and TRBJ2-3; TRBD2 reflects the table's D call only, with no check against the DNA. Germline assignment: CDR1 SNHLY and CDR2 FYNNEI. The CDR3 length equals 13 residues, ends included. The chain's CDR3 is CASSEWELAGGPG.

The chain recombines TRBV25-1 with TRBJ1-6; D is unresolved. V lost 1 base, J lost 5 bases, and 12 bases lay in between. The CDR3 has 16 residues. Germline V gives CDR1 MGHDK, CDR2 SYGVNS. CDR3 DNA sequence: TGTGCCAGCAGTGAATGGCCTGGCACAAATAATTCACCCCTCCACTTT. As protein: CASSEWPGTNNSPLHF.

CDR3 DNA sequence: TGTGCCAGCATACCGGGACAGGTTGGTCAGCCCCAGCATTTT. This gives the protein CASIPGQVGQPQHF. The chain joins TRBV6-1 to TRBJ1-5, with TRBD1 matching over 8 bases. Germline V lookup: CDR1 MNHNS, CDR2 SASEGT. The CDR3 length is 14 residues. Trimming removed 7 bases from V and 6 bases from J; junction bases left unmatched: 8.